This TCR beta chain was documented in a study of blood T cells in healthy people across ages. This clonotype was seen only a few times. Antigen unknown. Together with a sample-barcoded 5' primer, a J-beta primer mix was included in a second PCR lasting roughly 6 to 12 cycles. TCRdb processed the 5' RACE reads anew with MiXCR; each CDR3 protein has one entry. The repertoire holds more than 1.4 million distinct CDR3 sequences, with about 43% as singletons. Regarding the study as a whole: Significant beta diversity loss was already apparent by age approximately 38, declining roughly linearly. With unsorted PBMCs, a conclusive comparison of naive versus antigen-experienced cells was not possible. Naive CD4+ cell counts and diversity both ran higher in long-lived than in aged donors.

The clonotype originates from a woman aged 18-29 years in good health. Sequenced material: blood.

CDR3 nucleotides: TGTGCCAGCAGCTGGACAGCGACGAACGTCAATGAGCAGTTCTTC. Its translation is CASSWTATNVNEQFF. This chain uses TRBV11-2 with TRBJ2-1; weak D call: TRBD1 (6 bases). The CDR3 is made up of 15 amino acids. The germline V and J ends were trimmed by 4 bases and 6 bases, with 16 bases remaining between them. Per the germline V gene, CDR1 is SGHAT and CDR2 is FQNNGV.